These 11 T cell receptor beta chains share one sample of origin, sequenced in a study of T cells in Graves' hyperthyroidism and ophthalmopathy. Authors of the study amplified TCR beta CDR3 regions from RNA transcripts. Using the HTBI primer set, a first-round RT-PCR was run on the TCR CDR3. Via MiXCR, TCRdb re-called the multiplex PCR reads, giving one row per CDR3 protein. This sample has 300,000 to 400,000 distinct CDR3 sequences; about 14% occur once, and the top ten carry roughly a fifth. Sequencing was carried out using blood. The receptors shown here come from a woman aged 30 to 39 with Graves' ophthalmopathy.

This clonotype was found many times. This rearrangement joins TRBV20-1 to TRBJ2-1; 8 bases are a match to TRBD1. V gave up 5 bases and J gave up 1 base; unmatched junction bases: 7. The CDR3 loop spans 15 amino acids. The germline V gene has CDR1 DFQATT and CDR2 SNEGSKA (reference sequence). The CDR3: CSARQGLRSYNEQFF. In nucleotides, the CDR3 is TGCAGTGCTCGACAGGGGTTGAGGTCCTACAATGAGCAGTTCTTC.

This clonotype was observed many times. The rearrangement uses TRBV20-1 and TRBJ2-5; 7 nucleotides agree with TRBD1. This CDR3 spans 15 amino acids. Trimming removed 4 bases from V and 1 base from J; junction bases left unmatched: 9. Germline CDR1 reads DFQATT; CDR2 reads SNEGSKA (reference sequence). CDR3 sequence (DNA): TGCAGTGCTACCCGGGACAGTCAGACCCAAGAGACCCAGTACTTC. It encodes CSATRDSQTQETQYF.

Turning to this clonotype: A much larger clone lies a single base off, so this may be a read error. The chain uses TRBV7-9 and TRBJ2-7, with 14 bases that match TRBD2. Germline values: CDR1 SEHNR, CDR2 FQNEAQ (reference sequence). V was clipped by 7 bases and J by 7 bases; unmatched bases: 6. This CDR3 comprises 14 residues. The CDR3 DNA follows: TGTGCCAGCAACGGACTAGCGGGGGGTTATGAGCAGTACTTC. Translating it yields CASNGLAGGYEQYF.

This chain connects TRBV11-2 to TRBJ2-1; 7 nucleotides align to TRBD2. The CDR3 runs 19 residues. V was pared by 6 bases and J by 4 bases, with 21 bases of the junction left unmatched. CDR1 is SGHAT and CDR2 is FQNNGV in the germline V gene. The CDR3 is CASRMAGVSGPDGYNEQFF. CDR3 nucleotide sequence: TGTGCCAGCAGGATGGCGGGAGTGAGCGGTCCTGATGGGTACAATGAGCAGTTCTTC.

This chain links TRBV5-1 with TRBJ2-3; TRBD1 matches 11 bases. With V trimmed by 0 bases and J by 2 bases, 8 bases remained unmatched. There are 18 residues in the CDR3. CDR1 and CDR2 from the germline V gene are SGHRS and YFSETQ. CDR3 loop: CASSLEPRTGGLTDTQYF. As DNA, the CDR3 is TGCGCCAGCAGCTTGGAACCCCGGACAGGGGGCCTCACAGATACGCAGTATTTT.

The CDR3 loop reads CASSESGASNEKLFF. CDR3 in DNA: TGCGCCAGCAGTGAGTCGGGGGCATCTAATGAAAAACTGTTTTTT. V gene TRBV10-2 combines with J gene TRBJ1-4; D is possibly TRBD1 (6 bases). V was pared by 0 bases and J by 3 bases, with 8 bases between. The germline V gene encodes CDR1 WSHSY and CDR2 SAAADI. The CDR3 extends over 15 amino acids.

This clonotype has at least ten counts. The J gene is TRBJ2-7, the V gene TRBV6-1, with a weak D call TRBD1 (6 bases). Germline loops: CDR1 MNHNS, CDR2 SASEGT. V was trimmed by 2 bases and J by 3 bases, leaving 11 bases between them. The CDR3 is 14 residues long. CDR3 residues: CASSEPGHGYEQYF. As DNA, the CDR3 is TGTGCCAGCAGTGAACCGGGACACGGCTACGAGCAGTACTTC.

This clonotype was seen at least ten times. This chain uses TRBV5-6 with TRBJ2-1; D assignment may be TRBD1 or TRBD2 (5 bases each). The ends were cut back, 3 bases at V and 10 bases at J, with 17 bases in the middle. The CDR3 covers 14 residues. The germline gives CDR1 SGHDT, CDR2 YYEEEE. The CDR3 coding sequence is TGTGCCAGCAGCTCGGGGACCAGGAGTGAGGAGCAGTTCTTC. This codes for CASSSGTRSEEQFF.

This clonotype was detected ten times or more. The gene calls are TRBV5-1 and TRBJ2-1, with 8 positions matching TRBD2. This CDR3 contains 15 residues. The germline V gene has CDR1 SGHRS and CDR2 YFSETQ. Trimming at V came to 2 bases and at J to 0 bases, leaving 1 base not matched to a gene. CDR3 DNA sequence: TGCGCCAGCAGCTTCACTAGCGGCTCCTACAATGAGCAGTTCTTC. Protein product: CASSFTSGSYNEQFF.

In its sample, this clonotype was seen many times. In nucleotides, the CDR3 is TGTGCCAGCAGCTCGGGACTAGGGGCAGATACGCAGTATTTT. Translation gives CASSSGLGADTQYF. The rearrangement links TRBV7-2 to TRBJ2-3; TRBD2 agrees at 8 bases. Germline V gene lookup returns CDR1 SGHTA and CDR2 FQGNSA. The CDR3 runs 14 residues. Trimming removed 4 bases from V and 4 bases from J; junction bases left unmatched: 4.

This clonotype appeared many times. The chain joins TRBV11-3 to TRBJ2-5; D unclear. Looked up from germline, CDR1 is SGHNT and CDR2 is YENEEA. The CDR3 has 13 residues. V gave up 5 bases and J gave up 5 bases, with 12 bases separating them. The CDR3 DNA reads TGTGCCAGCAGCCCCCCCGGAGCGGAGACCCAGTACTTC. Translation gives CASSPPGAETQYF.